A selection of T cell receptor beta chains follows, all from one sample in a study of T cells after yellow fever vaccination. In TCRdb, the 5' RACE reads were re-called with MiXCR into one record per CDR3 protein. The sample has 450,000 to 600,000 distinct CDR3 sequences; approximately 16% are singletons. The input for sequencing was PBMCs, taken 4 to 6 days after the first yellow fever vaccination. Source of these receptors: a man younger than 35 who received the YFV17D yellow fever vaccine. The CDR3 runs from the conserved cysteine through the conserved F or W. Each record gives: clone size, V gene, D gene, J gene, CDR3 length, CDR3 DNA, CDR3 protein. A D gene is named only where the DNA matches it firmly. A clone size is listed for some rows: how often the clone was seen (once, few, many), or a class if it is expanded.

>-|TRBV4-3|-|TRBJ1-5|14
TGCGCCAGCAGCCAAGACAGCAAGGGACAGCCCCAGCATTTT
CASSQDSKGQPQHF
>few|TRBV7-2|-|TRBJ2-2|16
TGTGCCAGCAGCTTCCTTTATTCACCGAACACCGGGGAGCTGTTTTTT
CASSFLYSPNTGELFF
>many|TRBV7-2|-|TRBJ2-7|15
TGTGCCAGCAGCCCCCCCTGGCGGAGAGCTACGAGACAGTACTTC
CASSPPWRRATRQYF
>-|TRBV5-1|TRBD1|TRBJ1-2|17
TGCGCCAGCAGCCTGCCCCTTGTCCCTACAGGGGACTATGGCTACACCTTC
CASSLPLVPTGDYGYTF
>-|TRBV19|-|TRBJ1-1|13
TGTGCCAGTAGTATCGGAGGAGACACTGAAGCTTTCTTT
CASSIGGDTEAFF
>-|TRBV4-2|TRBD1|TRBJ2-7|15
TGTGCCAGCAGCCCAGGGACAGGGGAGTTCTACGAGCAGTACTTC
CASSPGTGEFYEQYF
>few|TRBV18|-|TRBJ1-6|13
TGTGCCAGCTCACGCGGGGTCGAGTCACCCCTCCACTTT
CASSRGVESPLHF
>-|TRBV27|-|TRBJ2-1|15
TGTGCCAGCAGTAAAGGACGGAGCTCCTACAATGAGCAGTTCTTC
CASSKGRSSYNEQFF
>-|TRBV4-1|-|TRBJ2-1|15
TGCGCCAGCGCACGAACAGGGGGGGGGTACAATGAGCAGTTCTTC
CASARTGGGYNEQFF
>few|TRBV5-1|TRBD2|TRBJ2-1|17
TGCGCCAGCAGTAAAGCGGGGGGGCCCAGCGTGCACAATGAGCAGTTCTTC
CASSKAGGPSVHNEQFF
>few|TRBV5-5|-|TRBJ2-7|15
TGTGCCAGCAGCTTCGACTTACAGGGTGGCTACGAGCAGTACTTC
CASSFDLQGGYEQYF
>few|TRBV5-1|-|TRBJ1-4|14
TGCGCCAGCAGCTTGAAGGACGGGATTGAAAAACTGTTTTTT
CASSLKDGIEKLFF
>few|TRBV6-5|-|TRBJ1-5|14
TGTGCCAGCAGTTACTCGGAAGGAGATCAGCCCCAGCATTTT
CASSYSEGDQPQHF
>few|TRBV20-1|TRBD2|TRBJ2-1|14
TGCAGTGCTAGAAGGACTAGCGGCTACAATGAGCAGTTCTTC
CSARRTSGYNEQFF
>-|TRBV4-1|TRBD2|TRBJ2-1|17
TGCGCCAGCAGCCAAGAAGTACAACTAGCGGACTACAATGAGCAGTTCTTC
CASSQEVQLADYNEQFF
>-|TRBV7-9|TRBD2|TRBJ2-5|15
TGTGCCAGCAGCTTTCCCCTAGCGGGGGTAGAGACCCAGTACTTC
CASSFPLAGVETQYF
>-|TRBV6-5|-|TRBJ2-5|15
TGTGCCAGCAGTTACTCGATGGCGGGTAAAGAGACCCAGTACTTC
CASSYSMAGKETQYF
>few|TRBV4-3|-|TRBJ2-5|16
TGCGCCAGCAGCCAGTCGCGTTTGGGCAGCCAAGAGACCCAGTACTTC
CASSQSRLGSQETQYF
>-|TRBV5-4|-|TRBJ2-7|13
TGTGCCAGCAGCCCCACTCTCGCCTACGAGCAGTACTTC
CASSPTLAYEQYF
>few|TRBV11-2|-|TRBJ2-5|13
TGTGCCAGCACCCCGAATAACCAAGAGACCCAGTACTTC
CASTPNNQETQYF
>-|TRBV2|TRBD1|TRBJ1-4|15
TGTGCCAGCAGTGATAGCAGGACAGGGTGGGAAAAACTGTTTTTT
CASSDSRTGWEKLFF
>-|TRBV20-1|TRBD2|TRBJ2-5|16
TGCAGTGCTAGAGCGTACCTAAGGGCGGGGGAGGAGACCCAGTACTTC
CSARAYLRAGEETQYF
>few|TRBV12-3/TRBV12-4|TRBD2|TRBJ2-1|16
TGTGCCAGCAGTTACAGACTAGCGGGGGGGCAAGCTGAGCAGTTCTTC
CASSYRLAGGQAEQFF
>-|TRBV20-1|-|TRBJ1-5|12
TGCAGTACTAGTGGGGGACTACAGCCCCAGCATTTT
CSTSGGLQPQHF
>few|TRBV24-1|TRBD2|TRBJ2-3|15
TGTGCCACCAGTGATACAAGGGAGGGTTCCGATACGCAGTATTTT
CATSDTREGSDTQYF
>-|TRBV5-1|-|TRBJ1-1|12
TGCGCCAGCAGCTTGGACCGTTATGAAGCTTTCTTT
CASSLDRYEAFF
>few|TRBV20-1|-|TRBJ1-2|12
TGCAGTGCTAGAGCAAGGTCCGATGTTGGCACCTTC
CSARARSDVGTF
>once|TRBV6-1|TRBD2|TRBJ2-7|15
TGTGCCAGCAGTCCTACTAGCGGGAGCTCCTACGAGCAGTACTTC
CASSPTSGSSYEQYF
>many|TRBV24-1|-|TRBJ2-3|15
TGTGCCACCAGTGATGTTGCGGGGCCCGGGGATACGCAGTATTTT
CATSDVAGPGDTQYF
>-|TRBV12-5|-|TRBJ1-2|15
TGTGCTAGTGGCACCCCGAGCAAGGCAGGGGATGGCTACACCTTC
CASGTPSKAGDGYTF
>few|TRBV24-1|-|TRBJ2-1|13
TGTGCCACCAGTGAAAGGGACGGTAATGAGCAGTTCTTC
CATSERDGNEQFF
>-|TRBV12-3/TRBV12-4|-|TRBJ2-1|12
TGTGCCAGCACACCGACCTTCGGGGAGCAGTTCTTC
CASTPTFGEQFF
>-|TRBV5-1|-|TRBJ2-7|13
TGCGCCAGCAGCTTGGCACGAGTTGGCGAGCAGTACTTC
CASSLARVGEQYF
>few|TRBV4-1|-|TRBJ1-2|16
TGCGCCAGCAGCCAACGGCCGGGACAAGCTAACTATGGCTACACCTTC
CASSQRPGQANYGYTF
>-|TRBV20-1|-|TRBJ2-2|14
TGCAGTGCTAGTTCAGGTGGAGCCCCCGGGGAGCTGTTTTTT
CSASSGGAPGELFF
>few|TRBV4-3|-|TRBJ1-2|13
TGCGCCAGCAGCGCCGGGGGGTCATCAAGCTACACCTTC
CASSAGGSSSYTF
>-|TRBV28|-|TRBJ2-5|14
TGTGCCAGCAGTCCCCTAAGGGCGGGAGAGACCCAGTACTTC
CASSPLRAGETQYF
>few|TRBV5-1|-|TRBJ1-4|14
TGCGCCAGCAGACCAGGGTCGTCTAATGAAAAACTGTTTTTT
CASRPGSSNEKLFF
>few|TRBV4-3|-|TRBJ1-6|13
TGCGCCAGCAGCCAAGATTGGAAATCACCCCTCCACTTT
CASSQDWKSPLHF
>-|TRBV7-2|TRBD1|TRBJ2-3|14
TGTGCCAGCAGCCCGACATTGACAGGGGCCTCGCAGTATTTT
CASSPTLTGASQYF
>-|TRBV29-1|-|TRBJ1-2|11
TGCAGCGTTGGGGAGACGTATGGCTACACCTTC
CSVGETYGYTF
>-|TRBV6-5|TRBD1|TRBJ1-2|16
TGTGCCAGCAGTTACGGGACAGGGGGTCAGGGCTATGGCTACACCTTC
CASSYGTGGQGYGYTF
>few|TRBV27|TRBD1|TRBJ2-7|14
TGTGCCAGCAGTTCGGGACAGAAACCCTACGAGCAGTACTTC
CASSSGQKPYEQYF
>-|TRBV7-9|TRBD1|TRBJ2-1|15
TGTGCCAGCATCATCTGGGACAGGGGGCTCAATGAGCAGTTCTTC
CASIIWDRGLNEQFF
>-|TRBV20-1|-|TRBJ1-1|14
TGCAGTGCTGGAGGGCACTCTTGGAACACTGAAGCTTTCTTT
CSAGGHSWNTEAFF
>few|TRBV18|TRBD1|TRBJ1-2|18
TGTGCCAGCTCACCAGTGACAGGGACGAAGTTAGCTAACTATGGCTACACCTTC
CASSPVTGTKLANYGYTF